One and the same sample provided the 10 T cell receptor beta chains below, sequenced in a study of a mutant IDH1 vaccine in newly diagnosed glioma. No cognate antigen is known for these TCRs. The assay was immunoSEQ multiplex PCR, and TCRdb's table has in-frame clones only and misses some. Here the sample spans approximately 110,000 clones, 85% to 90% being singletons. This sample's time point: week 11, during vaccination. Doses consisted of 300 ug of mutant IDH1 20-mer peptide each, paired with topical imiquimod. Specimen: PBMCs, collected from a glioma patient whose treatment included an IDH1 peptide vaccine. The origin of the receptors is a woman in her forties or fifties with glioma.

The chain employs TRBV18 and TRBJ2-7; a weak D match, TRBD2 (6 bases). The ends were cut back, 5 bases at V and 3 bases at J, with 17 bases in the middle. The germline V gene has CDR1 KGHSH and CDR2 LQKENI. The CDR3 covers 15 residues. The CDR3 reads CASSGRLANYYEQYF. The CDR3 nucleotides read TGTGCCAGCTCAGGGCGGCTAGCGAACTACTACGAGCAGTACTTC.

This chain links TRBV19 with TRBJ1-3; the D is unclear. V lost 0 bases to trimming and J lost 6 bases, with 6 bases between them. The CDR3 is 13 amino acids. Germline V gene data show CDR1 as LNHDA and CDR2 as SQIVND (reference sequence). This chain's CDR3 is CASSIDPANTIYF. CDR3 DNA: TGTGCCAGTAGTATAGATCCGGCAAACACCATATATTTT.

This rearrangement joins TRBV10-3 to TRBJ2-7; 10 nucleotides match TRBD2. This CDR3 comprises 15 residues. The germline V gene has CDR1 ENHRY and CDR2 SYGVKD. The V segment lost 2 bases and the J segment 3 bases; nucleotides outside the gene matches: 4. CDR3 region: CAISEGLAEYYEQYF. CDR3 sequence (DNA): TGTGCCATCAGTGAGGGACTAGCGGAGTACTACGAGCAGTACTTC.

J is TRBJ2-2 and V is TRBV29-1; 7 nucleotides agree with TRBD1. J was trimmed by 4 bases and V by 6 bases; bases with no gene match: 5. Germline assignment: CDR1 SQVTM and CDR2 ANQGSEA. The length of the CDR3 is 13 residues. The CDR3 DNA sequence: TGCAGCGTAGACAGGGAAGGCACCGGGGAGCTGTTTTTT. The encoded protein is CSVDREGTGELFF.

The chain couples TRBV29-1 to TRBJ1-1; 10 nucleotides line up with TRBD1. CDR1 is SQVTM and CDR2 is ANQGSEA in the germline V gene. Trimming cost V 6 bases and J 4 bases; bases outside gene matches: 8. The CDR3 is made up of 14 amino acids. CDR3 in DNA: TGCAGCGTCTGGAGGGACAGGGGCGGCACTGAAGCTTTCTTT. It yields the protein CSVWRDRGGTEAFF.

The chain carries TRBV11-2 and TRBJ2-2; D is unresolved. Germline CDR1 SGHAT, CDR2 FQNNGV. The V end was cut by 3 bases, the J end by 4 bases, with 6 bases between. The CDR3 has 13 residues. Here the CDR3 DNA reads TGTGCCAGCAGCTTTTATGGCACCGGGGAGCTGTTTTTT. Translation: CASSFYGTGELFF.

V gene TRBV6-5 combines with J gene TRBJ2-7; D call uncertain. V was trimmed by 2 bases and J by 2 bases, leaving 16 bases between them. Germline V gives CDR1 MNHEY, CDR2 SVGAGI. The CDR3 runs to 16 residues. The CDR3 region has the DNA TGTGCCAGCAGTTACGGTAGACAAGGCGGAACCTACGAGCAGTACTTC. It encodes CASSYGRQGGTYEQYF.

This chain joins TRBV5-1 and TRBJ2-2, with no clear D. V lost 0 bases and J 5 bases, leaving 5 bases between the germline ends. The CDR3 consists of 13 residues. Per germline, CDR1 SGHRS and CDR2 YFSETQ. This chain's CDR3 is CASSLAETGELFF. The CDR3 nucleotides read TGCGCCAGCAGCTTGGCAGAAACCGGGGAGCTGTTTTTT.

The chain employs TRBV4-2 and TRBJ1-5; a possible D gene is TRBD1 (6 bases). This CDR3 is built from 15 residues. Between the trimmed V and J ends, which lost 5 bases and 4 bases, there was a span of 15 bases. The V gene's germline CDR1 is LGHNA and CDR2 YNFKEQ. This CDR3 reads CASSWGGGGNQPQHF. CDR3 DNA: TGTGCCAGCAGCTGGGGAGGAGGGGGAAATCAGCCCCAGCATTTT.

This sequence joins TRBV7-9 and TRBJ1-5, with D perhaps matching TRBD1 (5 bases). Trimming left V 4 bases short and J 4 bases short, with 11 bases between. From germline, CDR1 is SEHNR and CDR2 FQNEAQ (reference sequence). This CDR3 contains 14 residues. The CDR3 is CASSSGGWNQPQHF. The CDR3 nucleotides read TGTGCCAGCAGCTCTGGGGGGTGGAATCAGCCCCAGCATTTT.